This T cell receptor (beta chain) appears in the sequencing data of a study of regulatory T cells in long-lasting Graves disease. Arm-PCR of CDR3 regions and iRepertoire HTBI primers were the basis on which TCR beta libraries were built. TCRdb ran MiXCR on the multiplex PCR reads and lists one entry per CDR3 protein. The table includes 300,000 to 500,000 distinct CDR3 sequences, 20% detected once. Time point defined: persistent/refractory GD, antithyroid drugs over 5 years with positive TRAb. RNA isolated from PBMCs was used to make the TCR library. The J segment lost 8 bases and the V segment lost 6 bases, leaving 15 bases of the junction unmatched. Germline lookup yields CDR1 MNHNS and CDR2 SASEGT. CDR3 length: 16 residues.

The sample in question was peripheral blood mononuclear cells (PBMCs), obtained when the disease was refractory, from a patient treated with antithyroid drugs. This TCR derives from a female donor with Graves disease. The chain couples TRBV6-1 to TRBJ2-1, with TRBD2 identical over 8 bases. The CDR3 region is CASSAPSGRQSYEQFF. CDR3 in DNA: TGTGCCAGCAGCGCACCAAGCGGGAGACAAAGCTATGAGCAGTTCTTC.